This T cell receptor beta chain was obtained from a study of CD8+CD57+ T cells in acquired aplastic anemia. Study outcomes and limitations: The study found no significant CD8+ Simpson's diversity difference between patients and controls.

Template material for TCR beta VDJ and CDR3 profiling consisted of genomic DNA. One entry per CDR3 protein, called by TCRdb with MiXCR from the reads. The sample shows roughly 93,000 distinct CDR3 sequences, around 62% of them seen only once. Previously, flow cytometry had revealed CD8+CD57+ cell expansion in the patients chosen for sequencing. Prior therapy had not been administered to any patient at the time of blood sampling. Of note for this clonotype: The antigen is undetermined.

With 5 bases removed from V and 10 bases from J, the gap between germline ends came to 15 bases. Germline loops: CDR1 DFQATT, CDR2 SNEGSKA (reference sequence). The CDR3 has 13 residues. The receptor comes from a human donor with aplastic anemia. The specimen sequenced was sorted CD4+, CD8+, or CD8+CD57+ T cells (not recorded which) from PBMCs. The chain has TRBV20-1 and TRBJ1-6; a possible D gene is TRBD1 (5 bases). CDR3 sequence: CSAYRDGKSPLHF. CDR3 nucleotides: TGCAGTGCTTACCGGGACGGTAAATCACCCCTCCACTTT.